The present T cell receptor beta chain was sequenced within a study of somatic mutations in cytotoxic T cells in rheumatoid arthritis. The assay was immunoSEQ multiplex PCR, and TCRdb's table has in-frame clones only and misses some. The data hold some 17,000 clones, with 65% to 85% observed a single time. J gave up 8 bases and V 4 bases, and 4 bases lay outside the gene matches. This CDR3 spans 13 amino acids. Per the germline V gene, CDR1 is SGHRS and CDR2 is YFSETQ. The TCR comes from an adult with rheumatoid arthritis. The chain has TRBV5-1 and TRBJ2-1, with TRBD1 matching 9 bases. The sequenced sample was CD8+ T cells sorted from blood. This CDR3 reads CASSVGQGYEQFF. The CDR3, as DNA: TGCGCCAGCAGCGTCGGACAGGGGTATGAGCAGTTCTTC.